Listed below are T cell receptor beta chains from one sample, sequenced in a study of cytomegalovirus exposure and HLA in healthy donors. Profiled with immunoSEQ multiplex PCR; TCRdb holds only in-frame clones, not every one. The sample consists of some 200,000 clones, roughly 80% of them appearing once. The source material was PBMCs. The receptors originated from a girl aged 10 to 17 in good health and CMV-seronegative. CDR3s leave out the opening cysteine and the closing phenylalanine or tryptophan. Each record gives: J gene, V gene, CDR3 protein.

TRBJ1-5 TRBV30 AWSRGLDQPQH
TRBJ1-4 TRBV9 ASSVGSNEKLF
TRBJ1-5 TRBV15 ATSRVRAHSNQPQH
TRBJ2-1 TRBV7-6 ASSWASGDNEQF
TRBJ2-7 TRBV28 ASSLRGTYEQY
TRBJ1-2 TRBV5-6 ASSPRRGGGYT
TRBJ2-3 TRBV28 ASSLAGTGDTQY
TRBJ2-7 TRBV28 ASSSRVISYEQY
TRBJ1-6 TRBV30 AWSDRGNSPLH
TRBJ1-5 TRBV20-1 SAAGNQPQH
TRBJ2-7 TRBV7-9 ASSLAETRGVAQY
TRBJ2-7 TRBV7-2 ASSLAHGTSGLSASYEQY
TRBJ2-1 TRBV18 ASSPGQGNEQF
TRBJ2-1 TRBV4-2 ASSLLAGGVDEQF
TRBJ2-3 TRBV28 ASRTTGSLADTQY
TRBJ2-7 TRBV5-1 ASSYRDYEQY
TRBJ2-3 TRBV30 AWSRRGAPSTDTQY
TRBJ1-2 TRBV27 ASRPDRRNYGYT
TRBJ2-7 TRBV7-8 ASSPGRAGYEQY
TRBJ2-7 TRBV7-2 ASSLASGSIYEQY
TRBJ2-1 TRBV6-4 ASPSFDNEQF
TRBJ2-7 TRBV6-5 ASSYKGAGGGEQY
TRBJ1-1 TRBV7-8 ASSAHRQGTEAF
TRBJ2-1 TRBV10-3 AISEGLAGVEQF
TRBJ1-5 TRBV7-2 ASSLGTAYSNQPQH
TRBJ1-4 TRBV4-2 ASSQDGGQVGGKLF
TRBJ1-2 TRBV4-1 ASSQGLWTGSVGYT
TRBJ2-1 TRBV27 ASSSDRVRVSYEQF
TRBJ1-5 TRBV30 AWSLDSHNQPQH
TRBJ2-2 TRBV18 ASSPTSGFTGELF
TRBJ2-3 TRBV25-1 ASNPAGTDTQY
TRBJ2-1 TRBV14 ASSQVLAGSAGQF
TRBJ2-3 TRBV6-6 ASSYWGGATDTQY
TRBJ1-4 TRBV11-1 ASSFRPSEKLF
TRBJ2-7 TRBV28 ASSSRTGPPYEQY
TRBJ2-5 TRBV11-2 ASSLGSGTQY
TRBJ2-7 TRBV19 ASSILAGGVSREQY
TRBJ1-1 TRBV27 ASSPRYRGNTEAF
TRBJ1-2 TRBV28 ASSPPGQLYGYT
TRBJ1-3 TRBV25-1 ASRETGITFGNTIY
TRBJ2-7 TRBV6-5 ASSQTQGAPYEQY
TRBJ1-4 TRBV10-3 AIRPGATNEKLF
TRBJ1-2 TRBV4-1 ASSQDRGNVANYGYT
TRBJ2-3 TRBV6-6 ANSTKIEVQNTQY
TRBJ1-3 TRBV19 ASTPATIFMDSRNTIY
TRBJ1-6 TRBV6-5 ATSGAGILSPLH